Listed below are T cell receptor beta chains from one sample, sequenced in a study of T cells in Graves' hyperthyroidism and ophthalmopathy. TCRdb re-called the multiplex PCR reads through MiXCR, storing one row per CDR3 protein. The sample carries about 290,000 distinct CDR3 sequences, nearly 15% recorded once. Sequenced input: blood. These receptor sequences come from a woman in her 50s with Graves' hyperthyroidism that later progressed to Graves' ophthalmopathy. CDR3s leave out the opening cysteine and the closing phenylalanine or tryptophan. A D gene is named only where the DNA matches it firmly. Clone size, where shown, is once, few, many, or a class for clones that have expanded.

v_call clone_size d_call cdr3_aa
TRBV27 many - ASSLRTPGGYTEAF
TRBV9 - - ASSVNQALNTEAF
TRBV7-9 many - ASSSSWDTPSQF
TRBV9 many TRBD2 ASSTSGSRYNEQF
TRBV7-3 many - ASSPRARDTGELF
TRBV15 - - ATSVLQNTEAF
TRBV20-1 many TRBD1 SALAGQFNEKLF
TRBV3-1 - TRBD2 ASSLSRLLGAGVYEQY
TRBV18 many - ASSPRPQGSAPYVTPQF
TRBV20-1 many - SAQVTGNAGYEQY
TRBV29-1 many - SVDPGYGYT
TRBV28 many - ASTPDAPNTGELF
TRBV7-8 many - ASSLEGRTNSPLH
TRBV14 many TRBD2 ASSPWALANTQY
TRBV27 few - ASSLSQNSPLH
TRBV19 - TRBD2 ASSPGTSGNSYEQY
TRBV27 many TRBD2 ASRLGNSGYNEQF
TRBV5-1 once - ASAAGGRSTEAF
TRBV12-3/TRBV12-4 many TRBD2 ASRGTSGPYEQY
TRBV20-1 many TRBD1 SAPTGVSGNTIY
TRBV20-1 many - SATRDMNTEAF
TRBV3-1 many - ASTRGLGAQPQH
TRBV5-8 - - ATEYEQY
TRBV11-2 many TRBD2 ASSPTSGRAYLEQY
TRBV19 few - ASSGERISNQPQH
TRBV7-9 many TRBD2 ASSFASGSYEQY
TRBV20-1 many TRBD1 SARPTPATGSYEQY
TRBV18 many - ASSPRGQEITEAF
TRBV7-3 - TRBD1 ASSRDRAEDTQY
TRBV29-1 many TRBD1 SVDTGGERADTQY